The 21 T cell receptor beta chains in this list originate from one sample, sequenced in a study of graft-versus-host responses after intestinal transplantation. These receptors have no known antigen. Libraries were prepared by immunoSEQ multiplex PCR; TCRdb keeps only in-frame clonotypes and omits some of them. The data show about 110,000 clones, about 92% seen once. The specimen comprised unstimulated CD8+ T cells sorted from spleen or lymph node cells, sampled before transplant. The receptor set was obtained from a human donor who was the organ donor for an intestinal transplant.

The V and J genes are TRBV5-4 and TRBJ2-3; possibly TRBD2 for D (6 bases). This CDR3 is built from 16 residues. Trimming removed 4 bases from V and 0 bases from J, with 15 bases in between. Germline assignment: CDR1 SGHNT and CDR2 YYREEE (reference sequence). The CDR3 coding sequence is TGTGCCAGCAGCGCCTCGAGCGGGCCTAGCACAGATACGCAGTATTTT. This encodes CASSASSGPSTDTQYF.

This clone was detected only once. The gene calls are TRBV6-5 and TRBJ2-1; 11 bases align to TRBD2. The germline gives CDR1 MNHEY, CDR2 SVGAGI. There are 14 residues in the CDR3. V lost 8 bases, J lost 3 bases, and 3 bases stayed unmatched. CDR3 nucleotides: TGTGCCAGCTTTACTAGCGGGGGCTACAATGAGCAGTTCTTC. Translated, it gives CASFTSGGYNEQFF.

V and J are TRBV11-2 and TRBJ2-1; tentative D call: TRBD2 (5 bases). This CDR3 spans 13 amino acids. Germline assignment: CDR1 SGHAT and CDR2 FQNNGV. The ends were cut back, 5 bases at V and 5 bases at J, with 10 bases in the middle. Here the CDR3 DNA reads TGTGCCAGCAGCCCGCCACTAGACAATGAGCAGTTCTTC. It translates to CASSPPLDNEQFF.

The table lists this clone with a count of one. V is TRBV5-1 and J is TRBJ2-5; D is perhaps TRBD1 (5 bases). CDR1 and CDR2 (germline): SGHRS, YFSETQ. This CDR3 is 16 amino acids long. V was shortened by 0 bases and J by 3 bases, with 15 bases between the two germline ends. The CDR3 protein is CASSLDEQVWEETQYF. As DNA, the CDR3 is TGCGCCAGCAGCTTGGACGAACAGGTTTGGGAAGAGACCCAGTACTTC.

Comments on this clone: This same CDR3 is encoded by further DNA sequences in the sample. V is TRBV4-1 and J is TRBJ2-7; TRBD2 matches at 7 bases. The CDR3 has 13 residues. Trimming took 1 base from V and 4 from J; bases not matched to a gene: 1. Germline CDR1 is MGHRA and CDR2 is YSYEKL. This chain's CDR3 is CASSQGLAYEQYF. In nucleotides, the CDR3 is TGCGCCAGCAGCCAAGGACTAGCTTACGAGCAGTACTTC.

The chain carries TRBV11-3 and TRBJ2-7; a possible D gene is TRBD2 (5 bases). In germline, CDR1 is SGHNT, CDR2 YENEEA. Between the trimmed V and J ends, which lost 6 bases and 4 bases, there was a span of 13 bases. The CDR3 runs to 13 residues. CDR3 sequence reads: CASSIQGGYEQYF. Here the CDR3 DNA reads TGTGCCAGCAGTATCCAAGGCGGGTACGAGCAGTACTTC.

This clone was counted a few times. The CDR3 DNA follows: TGCGCCAGCAGCTCCCAAGGGGACAGGGGGTTTTCCGAGCAGTACTTC. Protein: CASSSQGDRGFSEQYF. The rearrangement links TRBV5-1 to TRBJ2-7, with TRBD1 matching over 11 bases. Germline loops: CDR1 SGHRS, CDR2 YFSETQ. V was pared by 3 bases and J by 6 bases, with 11 bases of the junction left unmatched. CDR3 length equals 16 residues.

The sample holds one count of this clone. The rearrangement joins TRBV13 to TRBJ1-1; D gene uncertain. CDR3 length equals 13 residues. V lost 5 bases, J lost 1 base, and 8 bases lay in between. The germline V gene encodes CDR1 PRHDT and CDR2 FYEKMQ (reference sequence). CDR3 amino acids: CASSPGENTEAFF. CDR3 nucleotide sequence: TGTGCCAGCAGCCCCGGGGAGAACACTGAAGCTTTCTTT.

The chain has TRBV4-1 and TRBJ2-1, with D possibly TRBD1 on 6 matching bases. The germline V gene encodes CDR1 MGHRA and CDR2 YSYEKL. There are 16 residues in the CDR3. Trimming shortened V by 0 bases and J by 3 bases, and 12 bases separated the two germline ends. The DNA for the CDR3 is TGCGCCAGCAGCCAAGACGTCCCACAGGGCTACAATGAGCAGTTCTTC. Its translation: CASSQDVPQGYNEQFF.

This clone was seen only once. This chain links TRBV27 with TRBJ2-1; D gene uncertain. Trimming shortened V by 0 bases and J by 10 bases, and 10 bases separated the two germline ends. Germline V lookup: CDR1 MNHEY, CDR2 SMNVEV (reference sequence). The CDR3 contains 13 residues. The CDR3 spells CASSLSGSAEQFF. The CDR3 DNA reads TGTGCCAGCAGTTTATCCGGGTCGGCGGAGCAGTTCTTC.

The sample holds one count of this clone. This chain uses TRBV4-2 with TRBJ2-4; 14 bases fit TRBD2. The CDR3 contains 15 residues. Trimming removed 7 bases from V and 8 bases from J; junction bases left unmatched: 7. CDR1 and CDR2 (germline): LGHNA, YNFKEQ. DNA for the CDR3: TGTGCCAGCACCGAGACTAGCGGGGGGGGATACATTCAGTACTTC. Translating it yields CASTETSGGGYIQYF.

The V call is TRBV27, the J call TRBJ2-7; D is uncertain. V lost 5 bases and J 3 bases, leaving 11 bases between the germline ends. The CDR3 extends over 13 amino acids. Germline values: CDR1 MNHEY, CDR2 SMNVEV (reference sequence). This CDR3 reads CASSPARGYEQYF. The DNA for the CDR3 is TGTGCCAGCAGTCCCGCCCGAGGCTACGAGCAGTACTTC.

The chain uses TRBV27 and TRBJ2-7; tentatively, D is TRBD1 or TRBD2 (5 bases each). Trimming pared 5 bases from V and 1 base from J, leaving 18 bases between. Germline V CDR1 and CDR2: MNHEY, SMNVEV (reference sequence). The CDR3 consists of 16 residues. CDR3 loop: CASSPLPGPASYEQYF. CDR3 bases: TGTGCCAGCAGTCCCCTACCGGGACCTGCATCCTACGAGCAGTACTTC.

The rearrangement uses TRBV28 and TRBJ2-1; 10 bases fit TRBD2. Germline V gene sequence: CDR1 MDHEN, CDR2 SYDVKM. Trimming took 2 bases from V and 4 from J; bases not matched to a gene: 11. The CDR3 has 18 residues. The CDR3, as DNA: TGTGCCAGCAGTTTACCGAGCATTAGCGGGAGGCCTTACAATGAGCAGTTCTTC. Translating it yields CASSLPSISGRPYNEQFF. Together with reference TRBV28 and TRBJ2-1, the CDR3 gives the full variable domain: DVKVTQSSRYLVKRTGEKVFLECVQDMDHENMFWYRQDPGLGLRLIYFSYDVKMKEKGDIPEGYSVSREKKERFSLILESASTNQTSMYLCASSLPSISGRPYNEQFFGPGTRLTVL.

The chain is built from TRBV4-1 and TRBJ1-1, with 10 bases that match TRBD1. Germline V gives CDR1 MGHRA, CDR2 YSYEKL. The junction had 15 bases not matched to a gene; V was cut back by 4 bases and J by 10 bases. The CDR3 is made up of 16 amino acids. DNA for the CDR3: TGCGCCAGCAGCCCCGGGACAGGGGAGACTCGAGAGGGAGCTTTCTTT. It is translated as CASSPGTGETREGAFF.

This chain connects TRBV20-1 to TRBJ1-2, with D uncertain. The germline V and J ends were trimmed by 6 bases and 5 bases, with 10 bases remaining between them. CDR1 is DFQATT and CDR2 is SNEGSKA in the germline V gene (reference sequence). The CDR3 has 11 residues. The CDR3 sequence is CSATDKYGYTF. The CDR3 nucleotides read TGCAGTGCGACCGACAAGTATGGCTACACCTTC.

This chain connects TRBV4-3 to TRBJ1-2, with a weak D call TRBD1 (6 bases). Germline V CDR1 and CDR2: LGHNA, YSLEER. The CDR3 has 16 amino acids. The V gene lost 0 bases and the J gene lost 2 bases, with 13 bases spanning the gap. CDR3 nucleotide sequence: TGCGCCAGCAGCCAAGAGGGGGGCAGGGACAACTATGGCTACACCTTC. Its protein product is CASSQEGGRDNYGYTF.

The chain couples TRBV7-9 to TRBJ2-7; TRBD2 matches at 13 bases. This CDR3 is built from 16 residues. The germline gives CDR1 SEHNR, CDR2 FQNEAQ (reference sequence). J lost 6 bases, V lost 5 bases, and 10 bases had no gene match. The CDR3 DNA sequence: TGTGCCAGCAGCCTAGGGACTAGCGGGAACCTCCCCGAGCAGTACTTC. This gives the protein CASSLGTSGNLPEQYF.

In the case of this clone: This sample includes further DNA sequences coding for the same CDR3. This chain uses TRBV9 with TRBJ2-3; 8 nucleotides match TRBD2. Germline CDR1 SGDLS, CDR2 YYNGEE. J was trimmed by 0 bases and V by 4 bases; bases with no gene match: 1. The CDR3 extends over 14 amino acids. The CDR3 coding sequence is TGTGCCAGCAGCCCTAGCGGGAGCACAGATACGCAGTATTTT. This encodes CASSPSGSTDTQYF.

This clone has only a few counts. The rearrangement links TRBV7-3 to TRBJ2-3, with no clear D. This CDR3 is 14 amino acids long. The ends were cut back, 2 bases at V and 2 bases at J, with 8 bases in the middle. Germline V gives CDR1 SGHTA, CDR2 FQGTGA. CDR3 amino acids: CASSLLGNTDTQYF. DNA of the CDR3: TGTGCCAGCAGCTTATTGGGGAACACAGATACGCAGTATTTT.

As DNA, the CDR3 is TGTGCCAGCAGCGGAACCGGGACAACTAACACTGAAGCTTTCTTT. It codes for CASSGTGTTNTEAFF. The J gene is TRBJ1-1, the V gene TRBV5-4; weak D call: TRBD1 (6 bases). This CDR3 spans 15 amino acids. The germline CDR1 and CDR2 sequences are SGHNT and YYREEE (reference sequence). V gave up 4 bases and J gave up 2 bases, with 15 bases separating them.